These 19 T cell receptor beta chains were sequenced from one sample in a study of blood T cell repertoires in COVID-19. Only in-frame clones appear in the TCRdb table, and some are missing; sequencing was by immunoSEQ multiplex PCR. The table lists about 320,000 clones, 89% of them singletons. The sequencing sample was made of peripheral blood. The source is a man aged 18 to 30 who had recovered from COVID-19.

This chain's CDR3 is CASRTEGTRRETQYF. DNA for the CDR3: TGTGCCAGCAGAACGGAAGGGACTAGACGAGAGACCCAGTACTTC. The chain carries TRBV6-5 and TRBJ2-5; 8 positions agree with TRBD2. This CDR3 contains 15 residues. V shed 6 bases and J 4 bases; nucleotides not matched to a gene: 10. Germline values: CDR1 MNHEY, CDR2 SVGAGI.

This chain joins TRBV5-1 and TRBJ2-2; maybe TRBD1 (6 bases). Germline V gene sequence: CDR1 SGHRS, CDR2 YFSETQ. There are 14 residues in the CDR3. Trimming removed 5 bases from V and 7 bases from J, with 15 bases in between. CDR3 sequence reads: CASSGQGFSGELFF. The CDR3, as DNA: TGCGCCAGCAGTGGTCAGGGGTTCAGCGGGGAGCTGTTTTTT.

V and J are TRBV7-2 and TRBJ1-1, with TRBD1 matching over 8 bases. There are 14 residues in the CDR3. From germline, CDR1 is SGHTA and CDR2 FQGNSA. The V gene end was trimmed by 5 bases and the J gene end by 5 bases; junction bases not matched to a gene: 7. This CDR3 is CASSKGQGRTEAFF. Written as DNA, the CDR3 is TGTGCCAGCAGCAAAGGACAGGGCCGGACTGAAGCTTTCTTT.

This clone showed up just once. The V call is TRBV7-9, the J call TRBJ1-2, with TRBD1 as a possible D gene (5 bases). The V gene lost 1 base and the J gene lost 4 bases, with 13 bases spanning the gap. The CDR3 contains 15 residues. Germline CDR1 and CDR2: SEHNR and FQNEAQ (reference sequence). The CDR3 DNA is TGTGCCAGCAGCTTAGGCGCAGGGCCGGGCTATGGCTACACCTTC. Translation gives CASSLGAGPGYGYTF. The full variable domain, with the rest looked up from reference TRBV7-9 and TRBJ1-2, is DTGVSQNPRHKITKRGQNVTFRCDPISEHNRLYWYRQTLGQGPEFLTYFQNEAQLEKSRLLSDRFSAERPKGSFSTLEIQRTEQGDSAMYLCASSLGAGPGYGYTFGSGTRLTVV.

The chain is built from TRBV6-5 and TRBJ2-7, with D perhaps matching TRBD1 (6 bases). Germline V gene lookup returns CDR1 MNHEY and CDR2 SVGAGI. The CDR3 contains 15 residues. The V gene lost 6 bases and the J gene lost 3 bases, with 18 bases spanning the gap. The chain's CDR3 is CASSHDRPPVYEQYF. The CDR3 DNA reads TGTGCCAGCAGCCACGACAGGCCACCTGTCTACGAGCAGTACTTC.

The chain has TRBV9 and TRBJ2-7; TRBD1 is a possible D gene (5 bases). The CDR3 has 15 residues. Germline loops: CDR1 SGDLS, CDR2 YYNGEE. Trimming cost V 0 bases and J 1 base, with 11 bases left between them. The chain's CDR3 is CASSVGARGSYEQYF. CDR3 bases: TGTGCCAGCAGCGTAGGGGCAAGGGGTTCCTACGAGCAGTACTTC.

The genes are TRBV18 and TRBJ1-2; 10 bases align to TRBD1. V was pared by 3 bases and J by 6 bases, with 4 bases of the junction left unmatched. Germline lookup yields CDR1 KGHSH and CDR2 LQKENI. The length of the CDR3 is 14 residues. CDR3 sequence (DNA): TGTGCCAGCTCACCGGACAGGGGGGGGAATGGCTACACCTTC. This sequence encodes CASSPDRGGNGYTF. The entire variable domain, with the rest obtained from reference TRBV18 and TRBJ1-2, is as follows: NAGVMQNPRHLVRRRGQEARLRCSPMKGHSHVYWYRQLPEEGLKFMVYLQKENIIDESGMPKERFSAEFPKEGPSILRIQQVVRGDSAAYFCASSPDRGGNGYTFGSGTRLTVV.

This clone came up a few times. The CDR3 here is CASSAAGSASSYEQYF. In DNA, the CDR3 is TGTGCCAGCAGCGCCGCGGGTAGCGCGAGCTCCTACGAGCAGTACTTC. The genes are TRBV2 and TRBJ2-7; D might be TRBD2 (5 bases). From germline, CDR1 is SNHLY and CDR2 FYNNEI. V lost 6 bases, J lost 0 bases, and 18 bases lay in between. This CDR3 comprises 16 residues.

CDR3 loop: CASVETSGRPSSYNEQFF. As DNA, the CDR3 is TGTGCCAGCGTGGAAACTAGCGGGAGGCCGAGCTCCTACAATGAGCAGTTCTTC. The chain has TRBV3-1 (or the pseudogene TRBV3-2) and TRBJ2-1; 12 bases are shared with TRBD2. The ends lost 8 bases at V and 0 bases at J; junction bases unmatched: 11. Germline V CDR1 and CDR2: LGHDT, YNNKEL (reference sequence). The CDR3 spans 18 residues.

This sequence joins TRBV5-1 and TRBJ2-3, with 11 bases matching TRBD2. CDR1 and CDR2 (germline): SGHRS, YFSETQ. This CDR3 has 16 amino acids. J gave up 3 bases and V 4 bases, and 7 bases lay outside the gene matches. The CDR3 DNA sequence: TGCGCCAGCAGCCCAGGGACTAGCGGTTTAACAGATACGCAGTATTTT. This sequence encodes CASSPGTSGLTDTQYF.

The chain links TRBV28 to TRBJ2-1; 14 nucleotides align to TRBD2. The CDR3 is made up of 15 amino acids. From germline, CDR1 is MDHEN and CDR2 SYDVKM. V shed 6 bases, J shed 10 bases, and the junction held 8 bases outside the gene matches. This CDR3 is CASSQGTSGGGEQFF. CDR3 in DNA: TGTGCCAGCAGCCAGGGGACTAGCGGGGGAGGAGAGCAGTTCTTC.

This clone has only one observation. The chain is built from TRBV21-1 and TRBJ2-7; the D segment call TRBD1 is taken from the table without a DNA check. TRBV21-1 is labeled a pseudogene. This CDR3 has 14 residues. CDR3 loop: CASSQGSRAVEQYF. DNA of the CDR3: TGTGCCAGCAGCCAGGGGTCCAGAGCGGTCGAGCAGTACTTC.

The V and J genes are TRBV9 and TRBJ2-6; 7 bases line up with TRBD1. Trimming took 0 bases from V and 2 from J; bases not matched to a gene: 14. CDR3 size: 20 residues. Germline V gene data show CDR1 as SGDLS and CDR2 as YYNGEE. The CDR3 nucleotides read TGTGCCAGCAGCGTAGCTGCTGTCGGGACAGCCACTACTGGGGCCAACGTCCTGACTTTC. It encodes CASSVAAVGTATTGANVLTF.

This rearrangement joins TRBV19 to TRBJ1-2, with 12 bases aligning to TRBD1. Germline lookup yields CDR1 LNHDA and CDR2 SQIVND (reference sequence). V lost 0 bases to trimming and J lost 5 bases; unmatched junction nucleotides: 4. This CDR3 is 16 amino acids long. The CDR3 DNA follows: TGTGCCAGTAGTATAGAGGGACAGGGGGCGGCGTATGGCTACACCTTC. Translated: CASSIEGQGAAYGYTF.

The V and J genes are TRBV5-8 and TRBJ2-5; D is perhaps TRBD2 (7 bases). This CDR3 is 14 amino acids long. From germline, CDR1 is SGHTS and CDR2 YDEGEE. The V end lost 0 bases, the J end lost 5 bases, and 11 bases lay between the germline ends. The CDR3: CASSLAGGSETQYF. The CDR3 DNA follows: TGTGCCAGCAGCTTGGCGGGGGGCAGTGAGACCCAGTACTTC.

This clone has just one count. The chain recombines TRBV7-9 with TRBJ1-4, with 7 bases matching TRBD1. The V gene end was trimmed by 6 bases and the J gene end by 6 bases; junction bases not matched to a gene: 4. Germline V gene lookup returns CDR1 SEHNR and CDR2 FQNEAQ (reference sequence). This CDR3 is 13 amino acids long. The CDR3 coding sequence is TGTGCCAGCAGGGAGGGGGCTGATGAAAAACTGTTTTTT. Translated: CASREGADEKLFF. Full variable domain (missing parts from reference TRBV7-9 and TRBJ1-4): DTGVSQNPRHKITKRGQNVTFRCDPISEHNRLYWYRQTLGQGPEFLTYFQNEAQLEKSRLLSDRFSAERPKGSFSTLEIQRTEQGDSAMYLCASREGADEKLFFGSGTQLSVL.

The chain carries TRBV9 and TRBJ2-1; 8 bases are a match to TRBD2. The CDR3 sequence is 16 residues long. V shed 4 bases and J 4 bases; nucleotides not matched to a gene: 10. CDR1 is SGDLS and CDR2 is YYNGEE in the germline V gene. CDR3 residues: CASSYKGLESYNEQFF. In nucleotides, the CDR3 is TGTGCCAGCAGCTATAAGGGACTAGAATCTTACAATGAGCAGTTCTTC.

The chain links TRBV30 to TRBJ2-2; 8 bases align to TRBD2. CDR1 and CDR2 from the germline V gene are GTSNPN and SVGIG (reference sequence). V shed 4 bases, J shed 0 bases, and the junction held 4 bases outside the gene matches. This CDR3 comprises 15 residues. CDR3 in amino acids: CAWTPGLANTGELFF. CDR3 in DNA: TGTGCCTGGACCCCGGGACTAGCGAACACCGGGGAGCTGTTTTTT.

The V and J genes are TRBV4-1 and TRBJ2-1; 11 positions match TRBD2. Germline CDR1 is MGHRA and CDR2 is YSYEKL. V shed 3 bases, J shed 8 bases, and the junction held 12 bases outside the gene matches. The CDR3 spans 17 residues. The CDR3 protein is CASSQPSSGRFNYEQFF. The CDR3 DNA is TGCGCCAGCAGCCAGCCCTCTAGCGGGAGGTTTAACTATGAGCAGTTCTTC.